This TCR beta chain derives from a study of blood T cell repertoires in COVID-19 (dated by TCRdb to the early 2020s). For the study in its entirety: Samples covering the acute and convalescent phases of COVID-19 were provided by collaborators in the United States, Italy and Spain. The material from the prospective study consisted of cDNA or gDNA derived from T cells, B-cell-depleted T cells, or PBMCs. Deeply sampled blood TCRbeta repertoires from subjects exposed to, actively infected with, or recovered from COVID-19 were included in the dataset. The repertoires were released in a freely available public database meant as a resource for research on the immune response to SARS-CoV-2. The samples were drawn from two sources: the first 160 participants of the ongoing ImmuneRACE study, and over 1,000 subjects contributed by 6 global collaborators. Nearly every sample came with metadata listing a de-identified subject ID, COVID-19 status, age in years and sex. HLA class I and class II types, where available, came from metadata supplied by the sample provider rather than from assay-based typing.

The trim is 2 bases for V and 13 bases for J, with a gap of 9 bases between the germline ends. From its cysteine to its phenylalanine, the CDR3 spans 11 amino acids. Just the 33-base CDR3 DNA is kept, in frame starting at base 1. Taken from the germline V gene, the CDR1 and CDR2 loops are SGHTA and FQGNSA. On the study overall, not on this receptor specifically: How much clinical and demographic metadata was included differed by source and by participant, and the metadata was provided uncurated.

Collaborating institutions collected whole blood in K2EDTA tubes following their own protocols. Collaborator samples were shipped for TCRbeta analysis as frozen whole blood, isolated PBMCs, or DNA extracted from either sample type. This clone was recorded a few times. Its antigen specificity is not known. Base qualities are not provided; no much larger clone lies one nucleotide away. TCRbeta CDR3 regions were amplified from genomic DNA using the immunoSEQ Assay, a bias-controlled multiplex PCR. The published analysis was carried out like this. Within the assay, amplification of reference gene primers was used to estimate how many nucleated cells each sample contained. To quantify the absolute abundance of each unique TCRbeta CDR3 rearrangement, sequence reads were collapsed and filtered. For each sample, productive Simpson clonality was calculated by taking the square root of Simpson's diversity index across productive rearrangements. In TCRdb, the immuneACCESS table is reduced to in-frame sequences with V and J assigned. These tables do not hold every clone; where another copy was compared, an unresolved V gene accounts for under half, and the others remain unexplained. V, J and clone size were drawn from that table, and D and trimming were deduced from the DNA. The sample profile shows about 130,000 clones; about 80% of them were found once. Of the sample, 3.8% is held by the ten largest clones.

The receptor's source is a woman in her forties or fifties with acute or convalescent COVID-19. Sequencing was done on a sample of peripheral blood. The V and J genes are TRBV7-2 and TRBJ1-5; the D gene is perhaps TRBD1, on 6 matching bases. The DNA reads as follows: TGTGCCAGCAGCTTATGGGGGCCTCAGCATTTT. It translates to CASSLWGPQHF.